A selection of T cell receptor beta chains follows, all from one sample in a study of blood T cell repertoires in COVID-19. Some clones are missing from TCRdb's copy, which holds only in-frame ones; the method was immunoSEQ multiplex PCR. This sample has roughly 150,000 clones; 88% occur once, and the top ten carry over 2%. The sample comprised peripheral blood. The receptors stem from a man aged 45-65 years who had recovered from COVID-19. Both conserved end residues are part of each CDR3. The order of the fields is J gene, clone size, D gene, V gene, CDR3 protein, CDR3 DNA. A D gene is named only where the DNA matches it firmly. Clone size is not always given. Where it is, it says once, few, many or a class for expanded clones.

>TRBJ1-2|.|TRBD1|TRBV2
CASTFDRGQGYTF
TGTGCCAGCACCTTCGACAGGGGACAAGGCTACACCTTC
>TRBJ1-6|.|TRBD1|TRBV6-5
CASTPGTGASPLHF
TGTGCCAGCACCCCCGGGACAGGGGCTTCACCCCTCCACTTT
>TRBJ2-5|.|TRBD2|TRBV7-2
CASSPRLAGRSQETQYF
TGTGCCAGCAGCCCTCGACTAGCGGGACGTTCCCAAGAGACCCAGTACTTC
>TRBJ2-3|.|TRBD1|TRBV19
CASSKGTGATDTQYF
TGTGCCAGTAGTAAGGGGACAGGGGCCACAGATACGCAGTATTTT
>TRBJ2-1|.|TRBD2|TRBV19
CASSMGGRIYNEQFF
TGTGCCAGTAGTATGGGCGGGAGGATCTACAATGAGCAGTTCTTC
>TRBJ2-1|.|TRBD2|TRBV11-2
CASSFLSGGQNNEQFF
TGTGCCAGCAGCTTTCTGAGCGGGGGGCAAAACAATGAGCAGTTCTTC
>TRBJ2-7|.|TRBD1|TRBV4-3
CASSQARTGVYEQYF
TGCGCCAGCAGCCAAGCCCGGACAGGGGTCTACGAGCAGTACTTC
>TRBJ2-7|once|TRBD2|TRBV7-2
CASSSTGTSLAEQYF
TGTGCCAGCAGCTCCACCGGGACTAGCCTTGCCGAGCAGTACTTC
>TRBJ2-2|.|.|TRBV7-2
CASSLEGRLANTGELFF
TGTGCCAGCAGCTTAGAGGGCAGACTAGCGAACACCGGGGAGCTGTTTTTT
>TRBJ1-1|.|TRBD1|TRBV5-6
CASSFDRGWATEAFF
TGTGCCAGCAGCTTCGACAGGGGTTGGGCAACTGAAGCTTTCTTT
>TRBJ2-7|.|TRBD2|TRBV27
CASSMGTSWTYEQYF
TGTGCCAGCAGTATGGGGACTAGCTGGACCTACGAGCAGTACTTC
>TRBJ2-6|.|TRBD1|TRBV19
CASSGDRAGANVLTF
TGTGCCAGTAGTGGAGACAGGGCTGGGGCCAACGTCCTGACTTTC
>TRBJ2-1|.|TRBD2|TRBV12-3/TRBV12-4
CASSGRSYNEQFF
TGTGCCAGTAGCGGGAGGTCCTACAATGAGCAGTTCTTC
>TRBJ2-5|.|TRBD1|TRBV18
CASSGQLQETQYF
TGTGCCAGCTCGGGACAGCTCCAAGAGACCCAGTACTTC
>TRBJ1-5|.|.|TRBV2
CASSVSRNDQPQHF
TGTGCCAGCAGTGTTTCCAGGAACGATCAGCCCCAGCATTTT
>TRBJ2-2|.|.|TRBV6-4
CASSDSGQGFGELFF
TGTGCCAGCAGTGACTCCGGCCAGGGCTTCGGGGAGCTGTTTTTT
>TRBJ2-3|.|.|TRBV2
CASSQGSITDTQYF
TGTGCCAGCAGTCAGGGGTCTATCACAGATACGCAGTATTTT
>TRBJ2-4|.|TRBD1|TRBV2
CASGTENIQYF
TGTGCCAGCGGGACAGAAAACATTCAGTACTTC
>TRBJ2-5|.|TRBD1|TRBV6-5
CASSTGTGWRETQYF
TGTGCCAGCAGCACCGGGACAGGGTGGCGGGAGACCCAGTACTTC
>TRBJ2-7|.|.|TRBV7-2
CASSFLQGREQYF
TGTGCCAGCAGCTTCCTACAGGGTAGGGAGCAGTACTTC
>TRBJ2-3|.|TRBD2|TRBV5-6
CASSLAGGAGADTQYF
TGTGCCAGCAGCTTGGCCGGGGGGGCCGGGGCAGATACGCAGTATTTT
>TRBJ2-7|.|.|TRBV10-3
CAISGGGYEQYF
TGTGCCATCAGTGGAGGAGGATACGAGCAGTACTTC
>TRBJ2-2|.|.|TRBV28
CASSLLETTGGELFF
TGTGCCAGCAGTTTATTAGAAACTACAGGCGGGGAGCTGTTTTTT
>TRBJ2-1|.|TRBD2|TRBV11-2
CASSFGLAVYNEQFF
TGTGCCAGCAGCTTTGGTCTAGCGGTCTACAATGAGCAGTTCTTC
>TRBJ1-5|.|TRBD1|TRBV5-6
CASSLAGQEPNQPQHF
TGTGCCAGCAGCTTGGCCGGACAGGAGCCAAATCAGCCCCAGCATTTT
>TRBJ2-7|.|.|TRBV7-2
CASSLTVAEQYF
TGTGCCAGCAGCTTAACGGTAGCTGAGCAGTACTTC
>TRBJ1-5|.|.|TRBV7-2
CASSLGPGYDQPQHF
TGTGCCAGCAGCTTAGGTCCGGGGTACGATCAGCCCCAGCATTTT
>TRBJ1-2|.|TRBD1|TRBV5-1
CASSPGQGYGYTF
TGCGCCAGCAGCCCGGGACAGGGCTATGGCTACACCTTC